This T cell receptor beta chain is from a study of immune evolution from preneoplasia to lung adenocarcinoma. Study context: HLA loss of heterozygosity: 5.5% to 8.5% AIS, about 15% MIA, about 32% ADC, none AAH. Study observations and caveats: KRAS-mutant nodules had the highest T cell clonality.

Sequenced by immunoSEQ multiplex PCR; TCRdb stores in-frame clones only, minus some. The profile covers 3,500 to 5,000 clones, with about three quarters appearing a single time and around an eighth taken by the ten largest. H&E slides confirmed each diagnosis, reviewed by two pathologists independently. This clone appeared once. Its antigen is as yet unknown. The source is a person between 70 and 80 years old with lung adenocarcinoma. Sequenced sample: FFPE minimally invasive lung adenocarcinoma tissue.

CDR3 in amino acids: CASSESGFGHEQYF. The CDR3 bases are TGCGCCAGCAGTGAGTCGGGATTCGGGCACGAGCAGTACTTC. The rearrangement uses TRBV10-1 and TRBJ2-7, with D unclear. Looked up from germline, CDR1 is WNHNN and CDR2 is SYGVQD (reference sequence). Trimming stripped 0 bases from V and 5 bases from J, with 11 bases between. The CDR3 length is 14 residues.